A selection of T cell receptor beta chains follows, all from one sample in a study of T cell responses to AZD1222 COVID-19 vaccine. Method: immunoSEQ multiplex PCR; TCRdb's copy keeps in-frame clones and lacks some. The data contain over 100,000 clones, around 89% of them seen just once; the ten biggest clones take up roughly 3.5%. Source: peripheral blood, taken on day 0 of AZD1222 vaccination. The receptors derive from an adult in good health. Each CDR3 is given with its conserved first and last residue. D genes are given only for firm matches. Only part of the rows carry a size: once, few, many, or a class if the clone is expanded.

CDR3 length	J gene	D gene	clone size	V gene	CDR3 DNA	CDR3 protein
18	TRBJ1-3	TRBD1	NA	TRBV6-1	TGTGCCAGCAGTGAAAAGAGTACGGGCAGGGGGACTGGAAACACCATATATTTT	CASSEKSTGRGTGNTIYF
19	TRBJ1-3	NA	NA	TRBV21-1	TGTGCCAGCAGCAAAGCTACAGGGACTGGTTGTAGCTCTGGAAACACCATATATTTT	CASSKATGTGCSSGNTIYF
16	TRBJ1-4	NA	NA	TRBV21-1	TGTGCCAGCAGTCACGGCGAGGGGATCATGGAGGAAAAACTGTTTTTT	CASSHGEGIMEEKLFF
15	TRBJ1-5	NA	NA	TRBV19	TGTGCCAGTAGTACGGACACCCGTAGCAATCAGCCCCAGCATTTT	CASSTDTRSNQPQHF
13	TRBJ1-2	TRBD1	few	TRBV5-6	TGTGCCAGCAGCTTGGGGACAGGGGGCGGCTACACCTTC	CASSLGTGGGYTF
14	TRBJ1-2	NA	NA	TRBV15	TGTGCCACCGGAATTAACCGGGACGGTGGGGGCTACACCTTC	CATGINRDGGGYTF
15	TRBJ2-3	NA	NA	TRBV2	TGTGCCAGCAGTGTCCTGACGCAGTACACAGATACGCAGTATTTT	CASSVLTQYTDTQYF
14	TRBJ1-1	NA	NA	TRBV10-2	TGCGCCAGCTGCGTTCAGGGGCTGAGCACTGAAGCTTTCTTT	CASCVQGLSTEAFF
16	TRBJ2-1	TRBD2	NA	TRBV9	TGTGCCAGCAGTGCATCAGCCGGGACTAAGGATATTGAGCAGTTCTTC	CASSASAGTKDIEQFF
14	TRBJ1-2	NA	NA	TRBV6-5	TGTGCCAGCAGTTACCCTACGACTAACTATGGCTACACCTTC	CASSYPTTNYGYTF
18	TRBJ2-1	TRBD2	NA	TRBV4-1	TGCGCCAGCAGCCAAGATCAAGCTAGCGGGAATACCTACAATGAGCAGTTCTTC	CASSQDQASGNTYNEQFF
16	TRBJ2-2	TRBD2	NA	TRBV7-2	TGTGCCAGCAGCTTATTTCACGGGGGGGCTGCCGGGGAGCTGTTTTTT	CASSLFHGGAAGELFF
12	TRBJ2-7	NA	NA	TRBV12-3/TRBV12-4	TGTGCCAGCAGTCAGGACCTCTACGAGCAGTACTTC	CASSQDLYEQYF
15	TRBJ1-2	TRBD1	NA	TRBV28	TGTGCCAGCAGTGTACCCGGGACAGGGCGTGCTGGCTACACCTTC	CASSVPGTGRAGYTF
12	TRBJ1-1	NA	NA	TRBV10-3	TGTGCCATCAGGGGCTCGAACACTGAAGCTTTCTTT	CAIRGSNTEAFF
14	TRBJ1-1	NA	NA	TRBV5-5	TGTGCCAGCAGCTTGTACGAGTTTAGCACTGAAGCTTTCTTT	CASSLYEFSTEAFF
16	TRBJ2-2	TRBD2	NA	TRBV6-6	TGTGCCAGCAGTCTCGGCGCTAGCGGGGGATCCGGGGAGCTGTTTTTT	CASSLGASGGSGELFF